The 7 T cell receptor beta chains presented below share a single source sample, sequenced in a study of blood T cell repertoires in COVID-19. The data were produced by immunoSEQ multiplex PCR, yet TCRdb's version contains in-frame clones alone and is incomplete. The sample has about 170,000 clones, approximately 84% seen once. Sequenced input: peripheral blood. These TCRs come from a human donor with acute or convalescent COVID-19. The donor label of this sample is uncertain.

The CDR3 loop is CAISGRGLEGYTF. CDR3 sequence (DNA): TGTGCCATCAGTGGCCGGGGACTTGAAGGCTACACCTTC. This chain uses TRBV10-3 with TRBJ1-2; D may be TRBD1 (5 bases). From germline, CDR1 is ENHRY and CDR2 SYGVKD. This CDR3 has 13 residues. With 4 bases removed from V and 8 bases from J, the gap between germline ends came to 14 bases.

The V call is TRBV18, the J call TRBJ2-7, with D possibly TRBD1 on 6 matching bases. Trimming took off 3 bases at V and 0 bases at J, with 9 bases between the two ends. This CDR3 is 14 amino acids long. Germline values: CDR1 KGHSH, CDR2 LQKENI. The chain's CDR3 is CASSPRQVSYEQYF. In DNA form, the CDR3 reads TGTGCCAGCTCACCCAGACAGGTCTCCTACGAGCAGTACTTC.

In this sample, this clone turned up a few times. CDR3 protein: CASSPQVAVYNEQFF. The CDR3 DNA follows: TGTGCCAGCAGCCCCCAGGTAGCGGTATACAATGAGCAGTTCTTC. V and J are TRBV5-8 and TRBJ2-1, with D possibly TRBD2 on 6 matching bases. Germline loops: CDR1 SGHTS, CDR2 YDEGEE. CDR3 length: 15 residues. The germline V and J ends were trimmed by 4 bases and 4 bases, with 15 bases remaining between them.

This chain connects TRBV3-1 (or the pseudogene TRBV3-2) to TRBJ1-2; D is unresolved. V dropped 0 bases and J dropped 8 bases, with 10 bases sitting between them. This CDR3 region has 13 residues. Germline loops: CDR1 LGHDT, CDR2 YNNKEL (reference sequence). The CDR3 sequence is CASSQEGRRGYTF. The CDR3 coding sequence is TGTGCCAGCAGCCAAGAAGGAAGGAGGGGCTACACCTTC.

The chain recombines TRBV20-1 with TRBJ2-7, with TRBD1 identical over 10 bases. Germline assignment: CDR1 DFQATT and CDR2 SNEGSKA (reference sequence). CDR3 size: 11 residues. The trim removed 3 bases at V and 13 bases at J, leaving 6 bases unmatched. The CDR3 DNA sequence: TGCAGTGCTAGGGCAGACAGGGGGCAATACTTC. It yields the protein CSARADRGQYF.

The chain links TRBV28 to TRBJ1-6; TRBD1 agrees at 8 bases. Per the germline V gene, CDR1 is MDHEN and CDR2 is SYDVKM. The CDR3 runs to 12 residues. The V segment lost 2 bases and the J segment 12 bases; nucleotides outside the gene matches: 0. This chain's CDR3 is CASSLGQGPLHF. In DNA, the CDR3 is TGTGCCAGCAGTTTAGGACAGGGACCCCTCCACTTT.

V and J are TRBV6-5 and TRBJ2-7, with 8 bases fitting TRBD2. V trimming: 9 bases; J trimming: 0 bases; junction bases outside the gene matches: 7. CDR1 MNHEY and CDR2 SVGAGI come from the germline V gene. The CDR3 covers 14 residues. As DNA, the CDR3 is TGTGCCAGTCGACTAGCGTATAGCTCCTACGAGCAGTACTTC. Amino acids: CASRLAYSSYEQYF.